The clone carrying this TCR beta chain was seen just once. The CDR3 consists of 16 residues. The J segment lost 4 bases and the V segment lost 3 bases, leaving 8 bases of the junction unmatched. The V gene's germline CDR1 is SGDLS and CDR2 YYNGEE. These data come from a study of blood T cell repertoires in COVID-19. In the study overall: Acute and convalescent COVID-19 specimens originated in the United States, Italy and Spain.

The age range of participants was about 18 to 100 years, with residence in more than 20 US areas. No more than 2 weeks before study entry, exposed participants had met a case of COVID-19. Generated by immunoSEQ multiplex PCR, the TCRdb table keeps only in-frame clones and is missing some. The data show roughly 250,000 clones, with approximately 83% seen just once and approximately 3.8% held by the top ten. The sequence came from a woman in her thirties or forties who had been exposed to COVID-19. The chain recombines TRBV9 with TRBJ2-2, with TRBD1 identical over 8 bases. The sequenced material came from PBMCs or T cells enriched from blood (not recorded which). The CDR3 region has the DNA TGTGCCAGCAGCGCCGAGGGGACAGGTCCCACCGGGGAGCTGTTTTTT. Its protein product is CASSAEGTGPTGELFF.